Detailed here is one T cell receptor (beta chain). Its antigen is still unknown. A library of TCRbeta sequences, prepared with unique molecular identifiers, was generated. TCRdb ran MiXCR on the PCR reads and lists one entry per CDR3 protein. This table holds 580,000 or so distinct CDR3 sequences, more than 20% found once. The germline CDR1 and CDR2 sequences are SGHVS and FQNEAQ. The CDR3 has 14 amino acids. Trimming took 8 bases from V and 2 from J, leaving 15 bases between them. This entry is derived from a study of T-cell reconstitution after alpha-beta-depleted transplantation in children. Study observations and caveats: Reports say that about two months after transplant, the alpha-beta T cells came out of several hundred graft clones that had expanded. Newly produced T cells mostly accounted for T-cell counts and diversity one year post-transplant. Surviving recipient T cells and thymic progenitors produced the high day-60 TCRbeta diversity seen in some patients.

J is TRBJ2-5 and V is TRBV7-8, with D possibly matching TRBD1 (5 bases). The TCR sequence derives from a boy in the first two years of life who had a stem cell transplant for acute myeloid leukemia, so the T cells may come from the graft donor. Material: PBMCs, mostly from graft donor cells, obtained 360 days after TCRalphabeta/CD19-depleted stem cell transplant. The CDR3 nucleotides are TGTGCCAGCTTAAAGGACACCGCGCAAGAGACCCAGTACTTC. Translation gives CASLKDTAQETQYF.